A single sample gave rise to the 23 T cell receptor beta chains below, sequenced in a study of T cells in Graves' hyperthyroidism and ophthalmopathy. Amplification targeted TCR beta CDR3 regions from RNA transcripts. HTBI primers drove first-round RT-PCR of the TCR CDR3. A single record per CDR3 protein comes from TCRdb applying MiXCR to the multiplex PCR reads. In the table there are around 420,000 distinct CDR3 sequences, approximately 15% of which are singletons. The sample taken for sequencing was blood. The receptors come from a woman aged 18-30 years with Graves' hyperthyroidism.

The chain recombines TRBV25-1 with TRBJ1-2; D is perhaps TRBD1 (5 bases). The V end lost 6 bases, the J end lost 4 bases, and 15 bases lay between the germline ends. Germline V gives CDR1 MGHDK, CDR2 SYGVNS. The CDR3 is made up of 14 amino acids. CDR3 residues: CASSQTGLSYGYTF. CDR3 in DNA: TGTGCCAGCAGCCAAACAGGCCTGAGCTATGGCTACACCTTC.

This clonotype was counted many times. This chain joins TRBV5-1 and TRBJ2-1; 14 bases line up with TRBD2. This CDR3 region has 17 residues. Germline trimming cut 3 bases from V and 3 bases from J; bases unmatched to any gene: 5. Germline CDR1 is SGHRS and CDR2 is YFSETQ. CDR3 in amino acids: CASSSGLAGGYYNEQFF. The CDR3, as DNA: TGCGCCAGCAGCTCCGGACTAGCGGGAGGCTACTACAATGAGCAGTTCTTC.

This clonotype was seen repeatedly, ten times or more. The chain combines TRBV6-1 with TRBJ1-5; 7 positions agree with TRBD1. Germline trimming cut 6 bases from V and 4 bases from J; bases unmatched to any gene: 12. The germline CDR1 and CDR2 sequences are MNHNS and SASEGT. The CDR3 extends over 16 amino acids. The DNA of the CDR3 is TGTGCCAGCAGCACACAGGGACAGACGCGGAATCAGCCCCAGCATTTT. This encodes CASSTQGQTRNQPQHF.

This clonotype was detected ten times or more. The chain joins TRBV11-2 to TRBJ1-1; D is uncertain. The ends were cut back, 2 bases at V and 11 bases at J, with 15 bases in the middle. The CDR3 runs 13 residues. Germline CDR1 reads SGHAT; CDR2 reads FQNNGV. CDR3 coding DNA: TGTGCCAGCAGCTTATTTGCACGGGAGAGGGCTTTCTTT. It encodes CASSLFARERAFF.

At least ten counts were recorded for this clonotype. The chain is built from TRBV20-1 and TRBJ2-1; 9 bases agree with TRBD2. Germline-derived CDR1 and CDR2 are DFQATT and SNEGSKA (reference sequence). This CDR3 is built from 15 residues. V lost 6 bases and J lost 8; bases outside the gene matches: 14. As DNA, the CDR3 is TGCAGTGCCCTAGGGTCGCGGGAGGGCCAGGATGAGCAGTTCTTC. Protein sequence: CSALGSREGQDEQFF.

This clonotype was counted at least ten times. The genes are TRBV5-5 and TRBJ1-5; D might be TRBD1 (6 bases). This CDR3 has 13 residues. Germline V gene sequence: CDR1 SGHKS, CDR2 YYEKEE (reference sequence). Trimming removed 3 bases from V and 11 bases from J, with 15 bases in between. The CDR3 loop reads CASSWGHGVAQHF. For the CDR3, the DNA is TGTGCCAGCAGCTGGGGACACGGGGTGGCCCAGCATTTT.

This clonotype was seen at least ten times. CDR3 nucleotides: TGTGCCAGCAGCCCCGGGACTTTTCAAACAGATACGCAGTATTTT. Amino acid sequence: CASSPGTFQTDTQYF. The chain combines TRBV7-3 with TRBJ2-3, with a possible D match to TRBD2 (6 bases). The germline V and J ends were trimmed by 5 bases and 3 bases, with 15 bases remaining between them. CDR3 length: 15 amino acids. In germline, CDR1 is SGHTA, CDR2 FQGTGA.

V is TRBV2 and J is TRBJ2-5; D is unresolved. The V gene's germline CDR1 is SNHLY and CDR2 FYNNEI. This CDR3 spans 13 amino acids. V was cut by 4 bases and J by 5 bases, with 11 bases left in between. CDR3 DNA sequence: TGTGCCAGCAGTGTTACGATATGGGAGACCCAGTACTTC. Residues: CASSVTIWETQYF.

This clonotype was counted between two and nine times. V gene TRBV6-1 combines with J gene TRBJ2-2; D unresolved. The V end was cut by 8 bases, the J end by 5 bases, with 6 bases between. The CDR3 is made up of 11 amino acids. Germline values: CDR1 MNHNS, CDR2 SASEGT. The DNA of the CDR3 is TGTGCCAGCCACGGAACCGGGGAGCTGTTTTTT. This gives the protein CASHGTGELFF.

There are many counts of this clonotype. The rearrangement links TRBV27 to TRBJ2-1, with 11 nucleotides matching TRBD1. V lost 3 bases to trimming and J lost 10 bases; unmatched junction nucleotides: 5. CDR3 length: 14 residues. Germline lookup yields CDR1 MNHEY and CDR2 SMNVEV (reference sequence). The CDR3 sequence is CASSLSGQGVEQFF. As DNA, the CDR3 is TGTGCCAGCAGTTTGTCGGGACAGGGGGTAGAGCAGTTCTTC.

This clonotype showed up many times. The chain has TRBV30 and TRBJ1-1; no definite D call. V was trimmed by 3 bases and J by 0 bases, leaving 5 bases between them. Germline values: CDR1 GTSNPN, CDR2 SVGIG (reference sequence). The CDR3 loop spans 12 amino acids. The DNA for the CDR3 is TGTGCCTGGAGACAGATGAACACTGAAGCTTTCTTT. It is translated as CAWRQMNTEAFF.

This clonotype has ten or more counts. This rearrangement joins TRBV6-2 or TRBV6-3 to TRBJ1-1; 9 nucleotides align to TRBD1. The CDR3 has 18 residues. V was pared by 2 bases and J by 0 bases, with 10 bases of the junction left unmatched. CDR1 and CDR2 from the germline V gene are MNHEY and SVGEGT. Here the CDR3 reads CASSYQGDRVSMNTEAFF. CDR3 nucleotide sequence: TGTGCCAGCAGTTACCAAGGGGACAGGGTATCCATGAACACTGAAGCTTTCTTT.

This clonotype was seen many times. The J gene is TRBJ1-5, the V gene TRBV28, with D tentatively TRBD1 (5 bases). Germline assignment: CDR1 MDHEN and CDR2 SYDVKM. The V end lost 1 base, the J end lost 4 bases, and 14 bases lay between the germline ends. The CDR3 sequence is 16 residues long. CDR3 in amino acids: CASSLYRRVGNQPQHF. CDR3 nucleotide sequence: TGTGCCAGCAGTTTATACCGCAGGGTAGGTAATCAGCCCCAGCATTTT.

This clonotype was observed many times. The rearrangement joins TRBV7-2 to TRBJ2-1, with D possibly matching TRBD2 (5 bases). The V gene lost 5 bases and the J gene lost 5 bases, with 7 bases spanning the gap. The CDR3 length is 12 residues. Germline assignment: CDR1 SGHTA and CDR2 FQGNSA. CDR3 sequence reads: CASSLGDNEQFF. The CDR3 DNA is TGTGCCAGCAGCCTCGGGGACAATGAGCAGTTCTTC.

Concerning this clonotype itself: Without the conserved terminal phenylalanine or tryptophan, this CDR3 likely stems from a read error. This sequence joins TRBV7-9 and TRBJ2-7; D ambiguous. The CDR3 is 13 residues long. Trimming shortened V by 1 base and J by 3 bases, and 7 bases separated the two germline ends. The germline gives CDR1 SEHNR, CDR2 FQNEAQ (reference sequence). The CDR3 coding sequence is TGTGCCAGCAGCTTAGGAGGCGACTACGAGCAGTACTAC. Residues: CASSLGGDYEQYY.

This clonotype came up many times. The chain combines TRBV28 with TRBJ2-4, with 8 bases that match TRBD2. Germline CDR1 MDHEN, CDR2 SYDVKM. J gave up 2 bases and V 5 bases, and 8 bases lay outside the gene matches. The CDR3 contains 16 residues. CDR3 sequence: CASSSGSDVTKNIQYF. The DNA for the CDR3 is TGTGCCAGCAGTAGCGGGAGTGACGTAACCAAAAACATTCAGTACTTC.

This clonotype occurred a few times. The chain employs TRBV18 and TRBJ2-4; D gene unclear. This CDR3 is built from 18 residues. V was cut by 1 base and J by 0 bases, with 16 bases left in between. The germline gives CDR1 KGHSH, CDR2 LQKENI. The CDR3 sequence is CASSPLGKTALAKNIQYF. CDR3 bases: TGTGCCAGCTCACCACTTGGAAAAACAGCTTTAGCCAAAAACATTCAGTACTTC.

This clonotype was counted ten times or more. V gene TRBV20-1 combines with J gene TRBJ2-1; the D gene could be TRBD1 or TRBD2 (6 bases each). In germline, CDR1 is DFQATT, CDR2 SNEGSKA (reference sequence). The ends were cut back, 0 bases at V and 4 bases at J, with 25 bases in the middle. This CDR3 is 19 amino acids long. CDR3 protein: CSARESLGLTGASYNEQFF. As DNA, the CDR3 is TGCAGTGCTAGAGAGAGCCTTGGTTTGACGGGGGCATCTTACAATGAGCAGTTCTTC.

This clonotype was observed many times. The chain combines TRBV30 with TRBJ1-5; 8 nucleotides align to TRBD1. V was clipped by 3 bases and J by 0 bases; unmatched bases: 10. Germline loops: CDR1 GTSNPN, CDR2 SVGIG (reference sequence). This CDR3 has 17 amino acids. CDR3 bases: TGTGCCTGGAGGAGGGGACAGGTCGGCTATAGCAATCAGCCCCAGCATTTT. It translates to CAWRRGQVGYSNQPQHF. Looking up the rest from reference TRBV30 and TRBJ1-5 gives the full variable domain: SQTIHQWPATLVQPVGSPLSLECTVEGTSNPNLYWYRQAAGRGLQLLFYSVGIGQISSEVPQNLSASRPQDRQFILSSKKLLLSDSGFYLCAWRRGQVGYSNQPQHFGDGTRLSIL.

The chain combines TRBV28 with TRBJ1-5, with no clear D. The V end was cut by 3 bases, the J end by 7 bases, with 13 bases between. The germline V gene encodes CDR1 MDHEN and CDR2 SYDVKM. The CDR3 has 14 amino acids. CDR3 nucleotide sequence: TGTGCCAGCAGTTTCTTGACGGCGGGGCAGCCCCAGCATTTT. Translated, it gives CASSFLTAGQPQHF.

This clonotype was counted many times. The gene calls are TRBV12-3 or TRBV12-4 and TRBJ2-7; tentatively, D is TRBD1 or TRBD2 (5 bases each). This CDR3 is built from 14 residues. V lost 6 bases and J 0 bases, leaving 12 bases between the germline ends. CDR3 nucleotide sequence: TGTGCCAGCAGCCGGGACGTAAGCTCCTACGAGCAGTACTTC. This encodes CASSRDVSSYEQYF.

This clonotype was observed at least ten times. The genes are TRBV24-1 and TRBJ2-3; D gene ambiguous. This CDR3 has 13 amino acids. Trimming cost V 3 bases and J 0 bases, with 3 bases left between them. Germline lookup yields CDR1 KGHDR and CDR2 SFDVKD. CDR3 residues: CATSDPSTDTQYF. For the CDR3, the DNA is TGTGCCACCAGTGATCCAAGCACAGATACGCAGTATTTT.

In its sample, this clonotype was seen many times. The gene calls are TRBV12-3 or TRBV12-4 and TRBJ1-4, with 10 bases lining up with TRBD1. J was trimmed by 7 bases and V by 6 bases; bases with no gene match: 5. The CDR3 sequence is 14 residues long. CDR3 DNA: TGTGCCAGCAGATTCCGGGACAGGGGTGAAAAACTGTTTTTT. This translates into CASRFRDRGEKLFF.